This T cell receptor beta chain was captured in a study of cytomegalovirus exposure and HLA in healthy donors. General study results and limits: The authors later found HLA-associated TCR beta chains more clonally expanded than equally common others. The study labeled 164 TCR beta chains cytomegalovirus-associated.

This clone was seen more than once but under ten times. The antigen remains undetermined. This CDR3 is built from 15 residues. V shed 5 bases and J shed 0 bases, with 12 bases lying between them. The germline CDR1 and CDR2 sequences are SGHRS and YFSETQ. The PCR had 60 Vbeta and 13 Jbeta primers. Clones were sequenced by immunoSEQ multiplex PCR, and TCRdb holds only the in-frame ones, with some missing. Of about 160,000 clones detected, about 80% appear once; the ten largest clones hold under 2.5%. V usage is TRBV5-1 and J usage is TRBJ2-1; D perhaps matches TRBD2 (6 bases). The specimen sequenced was PBMCs. This clonotype was sampled from a man aged 35 to 55 in good health and CMV-seronegative. CDR3 residues: CASRGWGDSYNEQFF. DNA of the CDR3: TGCGCCAGCAGGGGCTGGGGGGACTCCTACAATGAGCAGTTCTTC.